The 16 T cell receptor beta chains below all came from one sample that was sequenced in a study of breast tumors, draining lymph nodes, adjacent tissues. Samples came from axillary lymph nodes draining the breast cancer. TCRdb ran MiXCR on the multiplex PCR reads and lists one entry per CDR3 protein. The sample yields around 290,000 distinct CDR3 sequences, roughly 31% seen once. Sequencing used axillary lymph node tissue. All receptors derive from a female donor with breast cancer. Some clones in this sample may be carry-over from other donors' samples.

J is TRBJ2-1 and V is TRBV6-5, with 8 bases fitting TRBD2. V was pared by 7 bases and J by 4 bases, with 9 bases of the junction left unmatched. Germline lookup yields CDR1 MNHEY and CDR2 SVGAGI. This CDR3 has 15 residues. The CDR3 region is CASTPGIAGYNEQFF. The CDR3 DNA is TGTGCCAGCACACCGGGGATAGCGGGGTACAATGAGCAGTTCTTC.

This clonotype was recorded at least ten times. The rearrangement links TRBV11-2 to TRBJ2-7, with 7 bases matching TRBD2. The trim removed 3 bases at V and 2 bases at J, leaving 10 bases unmatched. The germline V gene has CDR1 SGHAT and CDR2 FQNNGV. This CDR3 region has 16 residues. The CDR3 coding sequence is TGTGCCAGCAGCTTCGATTCGGGACTAACCACCTACGAGCAGTACTTC. It encodes CASSFDSGLTTYEQYF.

This clonotype occurred many times. The chain recombines TRBV7-6 with TRBJ2-5; the match to TRBD1 covers 8 bases. Germline assignment: CDR1 SGHVS and CDR2 FNYEAQ. This CDR3 spans 15 amino acids. V lost 1 base, J lost 4 bases, and 5 bases stayed unmatched. CDR3 sequence: CASSLGAGGLETQYF. CDR3 nucleotides: TGTGCCAGCAGCTTAGGCGCAGGGGGCCTAGAGACCCAGTACTTC.

The chain employs TRBV25-1 and TRBJ2-2, with 8 bases identical to TRBD2. CDR1 and CDR2 (germline): MGHDK, SYGVNS. After removal of 8 bases from V and 1 base from J, the junction contained 9 bases not matched to a gene. This CDR3 is built from 16 residues. DNA for the CDR3: TGTGCCAGCGTGCGTCCGGGACTAGTGAACACCGGGGAGCTGTTTTTT. Translating gives CASVRPGLVNTGELFF.

This clonotype was found many times. The chain joins TRBV19 to TRBJ2-2; 8 nucleotides agree with TRBD1. Germline-derived CDR1 and CDR2 are LNHDA and SQIVND (reference sequence). The V segment lost 6 bases and the J segment 0 bases; nucleotides outside the gene matches: 6. CDR3 length: 16 amino acids. Here the CDR3 reads CASSRDRFSNTGELFF. DNA of the CDR3: TGTGCCAGTAGCCGGGACAGGTTCTCGAACACCGGGGAGCTGTTTTTT.

Remarks on this clonotype: A much larger clone differs by one base, so this may be a read error. This sequence joins TRBV19 and TRBJ1-2; TRBD1 matches at 8 bases. Germline V lookup: CDR1 LNHDA, CDR2 SQIVND (reference sequence). The trim removed 3 bases at V and 4 bases at J, leaving 10 bases unmatched. The CDR3 contains 16 residues. Here the CDR3 reads CASSINSGTGIYGYTF. The CDR3, as DNA: TGTGCCAGTAGTATTAACTCCGGGACAGGAATCTATGGCTACACCTTC.

The J gene is TRBJ1-1, the V gene TRBV29-1; D is perhaps TRBD1 (5 bases). The CDR3 totals 12 residues. Germline V gene lookup returns CDR1 SQVTM and CDR2 ANQGSEA. Trimming took 7 bases from V and 2 from J, leaving 11 bases between them. The CDR3 reads CSAGRLNTEAFF. The CDR3 nucleotides are TGCAGCGCGGGACGGTTAAACACTGAAGCTTTCTTT.

This clonotype was detected many times. The chain joins TRBV5-4 to TRBJ2-7; D is possibly TRBD1 or TRBD2 (5 bases each). Germline CDR1 reads SGHNT; CDR2 reads YYREEE (reference sequence). The CDR3 is 15 amino acids. Trimming removed 0 bases at V and 5 bases at J, with 15 bases between. CDR3 residues: CASSLAGTGPDEQYF. The CDR3 bases are TGTGCCAGCAGCTTGGCCGGGACCGGGCCCGACGAGCAGTACTTC.

In this sample, this clonotype turned up many times. The junction departs from germline at one end; a sequencing error may be responsible. V and J are TRBV5-1 and TRBJ2-7, with 8 bases matching TRBD2. Looked up from germline, CDR1 is SGHRS and CDR2 is YFSETQ. The CDR3 is made up of 14 amino acids. CDR3 in amino acids: CASSLAGSSYEQYF. The DNA of the CDR3 is TGTGCCAGCAGCTTAGCGGGGAGCTCCTACGAGCAGTACTTC. Complete variable domain (other parts from reference TRBV5-1 and TRBJ2-7): KAGVTQTPRYLIKTRGQQVTLSCSPISGHRSVSWYQQTPGQGLQFLFEYFSETQRNKGNFPGRFSGRQFSNSRSEMNVSTLELGDSALYLCASSLAGSSYEQYFGPGTRLTVT.

This clonotype was detected many times. The chain combines TRBV7-9 with TRBJ2-1; TRBD1 aligns across 8 bases. CDR1 is SEHNR and CDR2 is FQNEAQ in the germline V gene (reference sequence). The CDR3 sequence is 12 residues long. V lost 3 bases, J lost 12 bases, and 4 bases stayed unmatched. CDR3 nucleotides: TGTGCCAGCAGCTTGGACAGGGCCCGGCAGTTCTTC. Translation: CASSLDRARQFF.

CDR3: CASGTGLAELSYNEQFF. In DNA form, the CDR3 reads TGTGCCAGCGGTACGGGACTAGCGGAACTCTCCTACAATGAGCAGTTCTTC. V is TRBV27 and J is TRBJ2-1, with 11 bases identical to TRBD2. CDR3 size: 17 residues. Germline assignment: CDR1 MNHEY and CDR2 SMNVEV (reference sequence). Germline trimming cut 8 bases from V and 0 bases from J; bases unmatched to any gene: 9.

This clonotype has ten or more counts. The rearrangement joins TRBV3-1 to TRBJ1-6, with D possibly TRBD1 on 6 matching bases. The germline V gene encodes CDR1 LGHDT and CDR2 YNNKEL (reference sequence). V lost 4 bases and J 6 bases, leaving 19 bases between the germline ends. CDR3 length: 17 residues. This chain's CDR3 is CASSPTGSAFFNSPLHF. The CDR3 DNA reads TGTGCCAGCAGCCCCACAGGGTCCGCATTCTTTAATTCACCCCTCCACTTT. The full variable domain, rest sourced from reference TRBV3-1 and TRBJ1-6, is DTAVSQTPKYLVTQMGNDKSIKCEQNLGHDTMYWYKQDSKKFLKIMFSYNNKELIINETVPNRFSPKSPDKAHLNLHINSLELGDSAVYFCASSPTGSAFFNSPLHFGNGTRLTVT.

To note about this clonotype: An end of the junction does not agree with germline; a read error may underlie this. J is TRBJ1-6 and V is TRBV6-2 or TRBV6-3; 9 nucleotides agree with TRBD1. CDR3 size: 16 residues. The germline V gene has CDR1 MNHEY and CDR2 SVGEGT. In nucleotides, the CDR3 is TGCGCCAGCGGCCTGGACAGGGGTCGCTCGGGATCACCCCTCCACTTT. The encoded protein is CASGLDRGRSGSPLHF.

As regards this clonotype: A much larger clone is a single base away; this may be a read error. The gene calls are TRBV12-3 or TRBV12-4 and TRBJ2-7; D gene uncertain. The CDR3 spans 13 residues. Here the CDR3 reads CASSFQSSYERYF. CDR3 nucleotides: TGTGCCAGCAGTTTTCAGAGCTCCTACGAGCGGTACTTC.

This clonotype has ten or more counts. This chain uses TRBV9 with TRBJ2-3; no definite D call. V was pared by 2 bases and J by 0 bases, with 7 bases between. This CDR3 contains 14 residues. Germline V lookup: CDR1 SGDLS, CDR2 YYNGEE. The CDR3 DNA reads TGTGCCAGCAGCGTTCGTGATAGCACAGATACGCAGTATTTT. It translates to CASSVRDSTDTQYF. Variable domain in full (rest from reference TRBV9 and TRBJ2-3): DSGVTQTPKHLITATGQRVTLRCSPRSGDLSVYWYQQSLDQGLQFLIQYYNGEERAKGNILERFSAQQFPDLHSELNLSSLELGDSALYFCASSVRDSTDTQYFGPGTRLTVL.

There are many counts of this clonotype. The chain carries TRBV7-2 and TRBJ2-5; D might be TRBD1 (6 bases). CDR1 is SGHTA, CDR2 FQGNSA, per germline. CDR3 length: 15 residues. Trimming shortened V by 4 bases and J by 5 bases, and 17 bases separated the two germline ends. The CDR3 is CASSSNRVVVETQYF. The CDR3, as DNA: TGTGCCAGCAGCTCGAACAGGGTAGTAGTGGAGACCCAGTACTTC. Variable domain in full (rest from reference TRBV7-2 and TRBJ2-5): GAGVSQSPSNKVTEKGKDVELRCDPISGHTALYWYRQSLGQGLEFLIYFQGNSAPDKSGLPSDRFSAERTGGSVSTLTIQRTQQEDSAVYLCASSSNRVVVETQYFGPGTRLLVL.